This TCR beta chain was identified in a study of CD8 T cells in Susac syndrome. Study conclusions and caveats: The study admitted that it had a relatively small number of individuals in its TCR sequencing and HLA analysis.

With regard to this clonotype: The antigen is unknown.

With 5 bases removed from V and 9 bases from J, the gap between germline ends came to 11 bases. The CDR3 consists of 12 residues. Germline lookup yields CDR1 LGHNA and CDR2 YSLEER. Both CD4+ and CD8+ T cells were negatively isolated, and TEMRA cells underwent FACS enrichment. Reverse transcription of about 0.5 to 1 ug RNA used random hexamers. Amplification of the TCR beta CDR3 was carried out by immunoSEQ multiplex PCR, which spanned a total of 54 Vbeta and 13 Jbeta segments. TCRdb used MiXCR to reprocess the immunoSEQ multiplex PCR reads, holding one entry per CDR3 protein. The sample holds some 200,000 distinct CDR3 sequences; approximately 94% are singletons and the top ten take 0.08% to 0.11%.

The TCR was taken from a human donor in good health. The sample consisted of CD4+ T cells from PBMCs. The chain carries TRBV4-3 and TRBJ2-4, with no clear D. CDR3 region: CASSKRHGIQYF. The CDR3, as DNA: TGCGCCAGCAGCAAAAGGCACGGCATTCAGTACTTC.